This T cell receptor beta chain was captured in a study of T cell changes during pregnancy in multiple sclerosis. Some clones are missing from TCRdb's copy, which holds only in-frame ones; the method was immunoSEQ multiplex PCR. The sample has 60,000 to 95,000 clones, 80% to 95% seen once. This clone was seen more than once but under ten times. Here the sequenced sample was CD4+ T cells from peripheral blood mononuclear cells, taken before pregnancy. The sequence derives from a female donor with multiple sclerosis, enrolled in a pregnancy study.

CDR3 DNA sequence: TGCAGCGAGAGGACTCCACCCATGGGAGCTTTCTTT. Translation: CSERTPPMGAFF. The rearrangement links TRBV29-1 to TRBJ1-1; D ambiguous. The CDR3 sequence is 12 residues long. Germline V lookup: CDR1 SQVTM, CDR2 ANQGSEA. The V and J ends lost 7 bases and 10 bases respectively, with 19 bases between them.